This TCR beta chain was profiled in a study of spatial heterogeneity in lung cancer. This clonotype was detected many times. All TCR cDNA molecules were individually tagged with a unique molecular identifier. One entry per CDR3 protein, called by TCRdb with MiXCR from the 5' RACE reads. The table lists some 35,000 distinct CDR3 sequences, approximately 7.5% of them singletons. With 4 bases removed from V and 0 bases from J, the gap between germline ends came to 12 bases. Germline-derived CDR1 and CDR2 are GTSNPN and SVGIG (reference sequence). The CDR3 is 14 residues long. The time point denotes: blood at routine non-recurrence follow-up after resection.

Here the sequenced sample was PBMCs, taken at follow-up. The clonotype was recovered from a male donor with early-stage non-small cell lung cancer. The chain combines TRBV30 with TRBJ1-1; D gene uncertain. DNA of the CDR3: TGTGCCTGGAACCCGCAGCTAATGAACACTGAAGCTTTCTTT. Translated: CAWNPQLMNTEAFF.